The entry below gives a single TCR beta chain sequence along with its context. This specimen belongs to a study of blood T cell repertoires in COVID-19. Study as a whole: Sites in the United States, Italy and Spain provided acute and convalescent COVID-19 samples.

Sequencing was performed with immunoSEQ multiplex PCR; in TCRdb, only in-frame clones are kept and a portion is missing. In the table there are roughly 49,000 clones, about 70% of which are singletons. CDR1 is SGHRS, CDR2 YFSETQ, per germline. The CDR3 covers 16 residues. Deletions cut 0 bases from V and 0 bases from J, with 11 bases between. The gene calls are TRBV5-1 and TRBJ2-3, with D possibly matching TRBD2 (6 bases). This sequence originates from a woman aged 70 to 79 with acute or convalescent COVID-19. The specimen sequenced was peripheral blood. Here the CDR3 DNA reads TGCGCCAGCAGCTTGGCGCTAGCGCTTAGCACAGATACGCAGTATTTT. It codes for CASSLALALSTDTQYF.